This T cell receptor (beta chain) was obtained from a study of blood T cells in healthy people across ages. With 5 bases removed from V and 4 bases from J, the gap between germline ends came to 8 bases. This CDR3 contains 13 residues. CDR1 is WNHNN and CDR2 is SYGVQD in the germline V gene (reference sequence). Together with a sample-barcoded 5' primer, a J-beta primer mix was included in a second PCR lasting about 6 to 11 cycles. Carrying 12 random nucleotides, a template-switch adaptor labeled each individual cDNA molecule. A single record per CDR3 protein comes from TCRdb applying MiXCR to the 5' RACE reads. The repertoire includes around 500,000 distinct CDR3 sequences, about 26% of them detected once, and 3% to 4.5% sits in the top ten. This sample was also put to use in a study of T cells of mothers and their children. From that second work: Over 8 million TCR beta CDR3 reads were obtained from each mother, and approximately 2.7 million from each child. The study found slightly higher but non-significant overlap in related versus unrelated mother-child pairs.

Sequencing was performed on blood. This sequence joins TRBV10-1 and TRBJ2-2, with a tentative D call TRBD1 (5 bases). This TCR came from a boy younger than 10 in good health. CDR3 coding DNA: TGCGCCAGCAGTCAGGGTGTCACCGGGGAGCTGTTTTTT. It codes for CASSQGVTGELFF.